These 18 T cell receptor delta chains came from one sample sequenced in a study of gamma delta lymphoproliferative disorders and STAT genes. TCRdb reapplied CATT to the multiplex PCR reads. Here the sample spans around 1,400 delta-chain clones, 0.89% being singletons. PBMCs from patients and controls supplied the genomic DNA for sequencing. The sequencing sample was made of blood. These receptors all stem from a human donor in good health.

In its sample, this clone ranks as medium-sized. Since a far larger clone is one base different, this is likely a read error. The chain joins TRDV1 to TRDJ1; no clear D gene. The CDR3 runs 19 residues. CDR1 is TSWWSYY and CDR2 is QGS in the germline V gene. Trimming took 5 bases from V and 0 from J, leaving 25 bases between them. The CDR3 DNA reads TGTGCTCTTGGGCCTTACCTGTACGTTTTGGTTCCGCACACCGATAAACTCATCTTT. It codes for CALGPYLYVLVPHTDKLIF.

A remark on this clone: The translation of this DNA and the TCRdb protein of a much larger clone differ at residue 14, probably owing to a read error; the protein shown here is translated from the DNA. V and J are TRDV2 and TRDJ1; TRDD3 matches 11 bases. Looked up from germline, CDR1 is GEAIGNYY and CDR2 is EKD. The CDR3 loop spans 17 amino acids. CDR3 bases: TGTGCCTGTGACACCCTACGACTGGGGGATAACACCGATAGACTCATCTTT. Its protein is CACDTLRLGDNTDRLIF.

At least ten counts were recorded for this clone. This sequence is one base from a far larger clone and is likely a read error. The rearrangement links TRDV2 to TRDJ1, with D possibly being TRDD3 (5 bases). The CDR3 runs to 16 residues. Deletions cut 0 bases from V and 2 bases from J, with 15 bases between. CDR1 and CDR2 from the germline V gene are GEAIGNYY and EKD. As DNA, the CDR3 is TGTGCCTGTGACACCGCGGGGGCCCGGGGAACCGATAAACTCATCTTT. Encoded protein: CACDTAGARGTDKLIF.

Points on this clone: The protein in TCRdb stems from a much larger clone and differs at residue 5 from this DNA's translation, likely a read error; here the protein is translated from the DNA. The V and J genes are TRDV1 and TRDJ1, with TRDD3 matching over 10 bases. Germline-derived CDR1 and CDR2 are TSWWSYY and QGS. V lost 4 bases and J lost 4; bases outside the gene matches: 21. The CDR3 sequence is 20 residues long. The CDR3 loop reads CALGAAFLSGGYATIDKLIF. The CDR3, as DNA: TGTGCTCTTGGGGCCGCCTTCCTATCGGGGGGATACGCCACGATCGATAAACTCATCTTT.

A remark on this clone: The protein TCRdb gives is from a much larger clone and does not agree with this DNA's translation at residue 4, likely a read error; the protein shown here comes from the DNA. The chain recombines TRDV1 with TRDJ3; the match to TRDD3 covers 8 bases. Germline CDR1 reads TSWWSYY; CDR2 reads QGS. This CDR3 has 25 residues. CDR3 sequence reads: CALEEHSIVGDHGLAKTWDTRQMFF. CDR3 bases: TGTGCTCTTGAGGAACATAGTATAGTGGGGGATCATGGGTTGGCCAAGACCTGGGACACCCGACAGATGTTTTTC.

This clone showed up just a few times. A far larger clone is a single base away, which makes a read error likely. Other DNA sequences in this specimen translate into the identical CDR3. The V call is TRDV1, the J call TRDJ1; TRDD3 matches 12 bases. This CDR3 has 17 residues. Germline assignment: CDR1 TSWWSYY and CDR2 QGS. The CDR3 spells CALGVTYTGGYTDKLIF. The CDR3 DNA follows: TGTGCTCTTGGGGTGACCTACACTGGGGGATACACCGATAAACTCATTTTT.

This clone was counted between two and nine times. The protein that TCRdb holds for this DNA derives from a much larger clone and differs from the translated DNA at residue 9, which likely indicates a read error; the protein shown here is translated from the DNA. No V gene was called, though TRDJ1 was called as the J gene; the table assigns TRDD3, which was not confirmed against the DNA. This CDR3 spans 13 amino acids. CDR3 protein: CASGGYGVNKLIF. CDR3 DNA: TGTGCCTCCGGGGGATACGGAGTCAATAAACTCATCTTT.

This clone was counted between two and nine times. This likely came from a read error, as a far larger clone is one base away. The sample has other DNA sequences that encode this CDR3 too. The chain carries TRDV1 and TRDJ1; 10 bases fit TRDD3. This CDR3 is built from 24 residues. Germline CDR1 is TSWWSYY and CDR2 is QGS. CDR3 sequence reads: CALGERPVPLPIVWGIPDTDKLIF. CDR3 nucleotide sequence: TGTGCTCTTGGGGAACGGCCCGTCCCCCTTCCTATTGTTTGGGGGATACCGGATACCGACAAACTCATCTTT.

With respect to this clone: A read error likely explains why the TCRdb protein, taken from a much larger clone, differs from this DNA's translation at residue 13; the protein shown is translated from the DNA. The rearrangement joins TRDV2 to TRDJ1; tentative D call: TRDD2 (5 bases). V lost 1 base and J lost 0, with 26 bases in between. The CDR3 extends over 20 amino acids. The germline V gene has CDR1 GEAIGNYY and CDR2 EKD. The CDR3 here is CACDTMSSYGANNYTDKLIF. CDR3 nucleotides: TGTGCCTGTGACACTATGAGCTCCTATGGAGCCAACAATTACACCGATAAACTCATCTTT.

Sample share makes this clone hyperexpanded. Other DNA sequences in this specimen translate into the identical CDR3. The chain uses TRDV2 and TRDJ1; D is perhaps TRDD3 (6 bases). The CDR3 contains 16 residues. CDR1 is GEAIGNYY and CDR2 is EKD in the germline V gene. Between the trimmed V and J ends, which lost 0 bases and 2 bases, there was a span of 15 bases. This CDR3 reads CACDTVGARGTDKLIF. The CDR3 DNA follows: TGTGCCTGTGACACCGTGGGGGCCCGGGGAACCGATAAACTCATCTTT.

This clone turned up a few times. TCRdb records a much larger clone's protein for this DNA, with a difference at residue 14 that likely arises from a read error; the protein given is the translation of the DNA. The CDR3 loop is CALGVAFLSGGYAAIDKLIF. The CDR3 region has the DNA TGTGCTCTTGGGGTCGCCTTCCTATCGGGGGGATACGCCGCGATCGATAAACTCATCTTT. The chain links TRDV1 to TRDJ1, with TRDD3 identical over 10 bases. Trimming took 4 bases from V and 4 from J; bases not matched to a gene: 21. Germline CDR1 TSWWSYY, CDR2 QGS. The CDR3 has 20 residues.

This clone was picked up many times. This likely traces to a read error, being one base from a far larger clone. The sample has other DNA sequences that encode this CDR3 too. V and J are TRDV2 and TRDJ1, with 8 positions matching TRDD3. Germline V gives CDR1 GEAIGNYY, CDR2 EKD. V shed 7 bases and J 2 bases; nucleotides not matched to a gene: 11. CDR3 length: 15 residues. The CDR3 bases are TGTGCCTGCGTAACTGGGGGGATATGGACCGATAAACTCATCTTT. This codes for CACVTGGIWTDKLIF.

This clone has just a few counts. For this DNA, TCRdb reports the protein of a much larger clone, which diverges at residue 4, most likely from a read error; the protein presented here is translated directly from the DNA. The gene calls are TRDV2 and TRDJ1, with D unclear. CDR1 is GEAIGNYY, CDR2 EKD, per germline. The CDR3 has 15 residues. V dropped 6 bases and J dropped 0 bases, with 16 bases sitting between them. The CDR3 nucleotides read TGTGCCTGTAACCGAGTTGGACCGTACACCGATAAACTCATCTTT. Its translation: CACNRVGPYTDKLIF.

This clone was seen only a few times. A far larger clone differs by one base, so this is likely a read error. Other DNA sequences from this sample encode an identical CDR3 as well. This chain links TRDV2 with TRDJ1; TRDD3 might be the D (5 bases). The CDR3 contains 14 residues. Germline loops: CDR1 GEAIGNYY, CDR2 EKD. The DNA of the CDR3 is TGTGCCTGTGACACTTGGGGCACCACCGATAAGCTCATCTTT. It specifies CACDTWGTTDKLIF.

Of note for this clone: With a far larger clone one base away, a read error is the likely cause. Additional DNA sequences in this sample encode the identical CDR3. The V gene is TRDV2, the J gene TRDJ1; 9 bases fit TRDD3. Germline V gene sequence: CDR1 GEAIGNYY, CDR2 EKD. CDR3 length: 18 residues. This chain's CDR3 is CACDTLLGDPFLTDKLIF. The CDR3, as DNA: TGTGCCTGTGACACCCTACTGGGGGACCCCTTCTTGACCGATAAACTCATTTTT.

The J gene is TRDJ1, the V gene TRDV2; D is unresolved. Germline lookup yields CDR1 GEAIGNYY and CDR2 EKD. Trimming removed 5 bases at V and 0 bases at J, with 27 bases between. The CDR3 totals 19 residues. CDR3 in amino acids: CACVPVVTPTLWDTDKLIF. The CDR3 DNA follows: TGTGCCTGTGTCCCCGTTGTTACCCCCACACTGTGGGACACCGATAAACTCATCTTT.

This clone was seen a handful of times. TCRdb's entry gives the protein of a much larger clone, which mismatches this DNA's translation at residue 15, likely from a read error; the protein reported here is translated from the DNA. The CDR3: CALGEHSIVGDHGLVKTWDTRQMFF. The CDR3 DNA reads as TGTGCTCTTGGGGAACATAGTATAGTGGGGGATCATGGGTTGGTCAAGACCTGGGACACCCGACAGATGTTTTTC. This chain uses TRDV1 with TRDJ3; TRDD3 matches 8 bases. J was trimmed by 2 bases and V by 1 base; bases with no gene match: 25. In germline, CDR1 is TSWWSYY, CDR2 QGS. This CDR3 has 25 amino acids.

This clone has a handful of counts. The protein recorded in TCRdb matches a much larger clone and deviates from this DNA's translation at residue 11, suggesting a read error; the protein here is obtained by translating the DNA. The chain employs TRDV2 and TRDJ1, with TRDD3 identical over 9 bases. The trim removed 3 bases at V and 1 base at J, leaving 14 bases unmatched. This CDR3 comprises 18 residues. In germline, CDR1 is GEAIGNYY, CDR2 EKD. CDR3 nucleotides: TGTGCCTGTGACTCAGTCCATCTGGGGGATGCGTTCACCGATAAACTCATCTTT. It encodes CACDSVHLGDAFTDKLIF.